Below, one TCR beta chain is given with its context. Antigen unknown. The record originates from a study of cytomegalovirus exposure and HLA in healthy donors. Study-wide findings and caveats: The number of N-insertions in an Asian-associated ancestry cluster was reportedly below the roughly 620-donor mean in a later analysis.

Trimming took off 1 base at V and 4 bases at J, with 7 bases between the two ends. Germline V gene data show CDR1 as SQVTM and CDR2 as ANQGSEA. The CDR3 contains 12 residues. 60 Vbeta and 13 Jbeta primers were used in PCR. Repertoires were generated with immunoSEQ multiplex PCR, while TCRdb's copy carries only in-frame clones and drops some. The sample records about 130,000 clones, roughly 70% being singletons. The specimen was PBMCs. The TCR comes from a woman between 35 and 50 years old in good health and CMV-seropositive. The chain is built from TRBV29-1 and TRBJ1-2; D unclear. CDR3 nucleotide sequence: TGCAGCGTTGAAGCCCCCGGCTATGGCTACACCTTC. It translates to CSVEAPGYGYTF.